The TCR beta chain under discussion was sequenced for a study of glioma-infiltrating T cells. Whole-study results and caveats: CDR3 overlap between tissue and blood was very small. Above-expected tissue-blood divergence occurred in all gliomas, most in low-grade ones.

Amplification of TCR alpha and beta CDR3 regions from RNA used iRepertoire nested multiplex PCR. One-step reverse transcription and amplification started from approximately 100-400 ng of tissue mRNA or PBMC total RNA. From the multiplex PCR reads, TCRdb called clonotypes with MiXCR, one entry per CDR3 protein. The data show approximately 93,000 distinct CDR3 sequences, with roughly 39% seen just once and around two fifths held by the top ten. Per the germline V gene, CDR1 is SGHRS and CDR2 is YFSETQ. Trimming removed 0 bases from V and 6 bases from J; junction bases left unmatched: 2. This CDR3 comprises 14 residues. This clonotype was seen repeatedly, ten times or more. Its specificity is unknown.

This receptor was taken from a human donor with low-grade glioma or glioblastoma, undergoing nonglioma brain surgery, or in good health (not recorded which). The chain uses TRBV5-1 and TRBJ1-2; 10 nucleotides align to TRBD1. The sequenced sample consisted of glioma tissue, nonneoplastic brain tissue, or PBMCs (not recorded which). CDR3 sequence reads: CASSLGQGADGYTF. In nucleotides, the CDR3 is TGCGCCAGCAGCTTGGGACAGGGGGCAGATGGCTACACCTTC.